This T cell receptor beta chain is from a study of blood T cell repertoires in COVID-19. The length of the CDR3 is 12 residues. Between the trimmed V and J ends, which lost 6 bases and 4 bases, there was a span of 10 bases. Germline-derived CDR1 and CDR2 are MGHDK and SYGVNS. Original processing methods: Reference gene primers were amplified, and this amplification served to estimate nucleated cell counts. Some clones are missing from TCRdb's copy, which holds only in-frame ones; the method was immunoSEQ multiplex PCR. D and trimming were read from the DNA, whereas the V and J calls and clone size are those reported in that table. The table lists about 27,000 clones, roughly four fifths of them singletons.

The rearrangement links TRBV25-1 to TRBJ2-7; D might be TRBD1 (6 bases). This clonotype was obtained from a man between 65 and 85 years old with acute or convalescent COVID-19. Sequencing was done on a sample of peripheral blood. Written as DNA, the CDR3 is TGTGCCAGCAGGGGGGACAATTACGAGCAGTACTTC. It is translated as CASRGDNYEQYF.